Listed below are T cell receptor beta chains from one sample, sequenced in a study of T-cell memory formation after mild COVID-19. TCRdb ran MiXCR on the 5' RACE reads and lists one entry per CDR3 protein. The sample includes approximately 290,000 distinct CDR3 sequences, less than 9.5% of them seen just once. The sample was PBMCs or a T cell subset sorted from them (not recorded which). These receptors originate from a man aged 18 to 29 who had mild COVID-19 (a few samples of this study predate the infection). Cell type and time point are not known. Both conserved end residues are part of each CDR3. D genes are given only for firm matches. Clone size is shown for a subset of rows, as once, few, many or a class of expanded clone.

TRBV11-2	TRBJ2-1	few	TRBD1	CASSLWGPGQGAIEQFF	TGTGCCAGCAGCTTATGGGGACCGGGACAGGGGGCGATTGAGCAGTTCTTC
TRBV29-1	TRBJ2-3	NA	TRBD1	CSVEPSAGGNTDTQYF	TGCAGCGTTGAACCGTCCGCAGGGGGCAACACAGATACGCAGTATTTT
TRBV25-1	TRBJ2-3	few	TRBD2	CASSDGGGTDTQYF	TGTGCCAGCAGTGACGGGGGGGGCACAGATACGCAGTATTTT
TRBV9	TRBJ1-1	many	TRBD1	CASSAPGQGNTEAFF	TGTGCCAGCAGCGCACCGGGACAGGGGAACACTGAAGCTTTCTTT
TRBV7-2	TRBJ2-5	many	NA	CASSLGYRSHSQETQYF	TGTGCCAGCAGCTTAGGGTACAGGAGTCATTCCCAAGAGACCCAGTACTTC
TRBV12-3/TRBV12-4	TRBJ2-5	NA	NA	CASSLQDGLGTQYF	TGTGCCAGCAGTTTACAGGACGGACTTGGCACCCAGTACTTC
TRBV29-1	TRBJ1-2	NA	NA	CSVEDPARLSPNYGYTF	TGCAGCGTTGAAGATCCTGCCAGATTAAGCCCCAACTATGGCTACACCTTC
TRBV9	TRBJ2-1	few	NA	CASSAGVPGQSQFF	TGTGCCAGCAGCGCCGGGGTCCCGGGGCAGAGCCAGTTCTTC
TRBV5-1	TRBJ1-6	few	NA	CASSLIGNSPLHF	TGCGCCAGCAGCTTGATCGGTAATTCACCCCTCCACTTT
TRBV20-1	TRBJ1-1	many	NA	CSAKGGRTEAFF	TGCAGTGCTAAGGGGGGGAGGACTGAAGCTTTCTTT
TRBV6-2/TRBV6-3	TRBJ2-1	many	TRBD1	CASRGTASYNEQFF	TGTGCCAGCAGAGGGACAGCCTCCTACAATGAGCAGTTCTTC
TRBV29-1	TRBJ2-4	few	NA	CSVTRTGIGNIQYF	TGCAGCGTGACTCGGACGGGTATTGGAAACATTCAGTACTTC
TRBV15	TRBJ1-1	few	NA	CATSRVRGAGEAFF	TGTGCCACCAGCAGAGTGCGCGGGGCCGGTGAAGCTTTCTTT
TRBV7-3	TRBJ2-5	NA	TRBD1	CASSLVQGARETQYF	TGTGCCAGCAGCTTAGTGCAGGGGGCGCGGGAGACCCAGTACTTC
TRBV28	TRBJ1-2	NA	NA	CASSESGQRGYTF	TGTGCCAGCAGCGAGAGCGGCCAGCGGGGCTACACCTTC
TRBV3-1	TRBJ1-1	many	NA	CASSNRRGTEAFF	TGTGCCAGCAGCAACAGGCGAGGGACTGAAGCTTTCTTT
TRBV6-2/TRBV6-3	TRBJ2-3	NA	TRBD2	CASSYVAGGPIDTQYF	TGTGCCAGCAGTTACGTCGCGGGGGGGCCGATAGATACGCAGTATTTT
TRBV5-4	TRBJ2-3	NA	NA	CASSLPSDTQYF	TGTGCCAGCAGCCTCCCGTCAGATACGCAGTATTTT
TRBV7-2	TRBJ2-3	many	TRBD1	CASSPGLGQGTTSTDTQYF	TGTGCCAGCAGCCCGGGCTTGGGACAGGGGACGACTAGCACAGATACGCAGTATTTT
TRBV5-1	TRBJ1-2	few	TRBD1	CASSPRQGDYGYTF	TGCGCCAGCAGCCCGAGACAGGGGGACTATGGCTACACCTTC
TRBV7-9	TRBJ2-7	NA	NA	CASSPEGTLRPYEQYF	TGTGCCAGCAGCCCCGAGGGGACACTTCGCCCCTACGAGCAGTACTTC
TRBV5-1	TRBJ1-4	NA	NA	CASSQLGTNEKLFF	TGCGCCAGCAGCCAACTTGGGACTAATGAAAAACTGTTTTTT
TRBV11-2	TRBJ1-6	NA	NA	CASSADLGGYSPLHF	TGTGCCAGCAGCGCAGACCTGGGGGGATATTCACCCCTCCACTTT
TRBV19	TRBJ2-7	many	NA	CASSTGSYEQYF	TGTGCCAGTAGTACAGGATCCTACGAGCAGTACTTC
TRBV3-1	TRBJ2-7	few	NA	CASSQTRVGQYF	TGTGCCAGCAGCCAAACCAGGGTCGGGCAGTACTTC
TRBV7-6	TRBJ2-1	few	NA	CASSPQQAWGRNEQFF	TGTGCCAGCAGCCCGCAACAGGCCTGGGGGCGAAATGAGCAGTTCTTC
TRBV5-1	TRBJ2-5	many	NA	CASSRDFQETQYF	TGCGCCAGCAGCCGGGACTTCCAAGAGACCCAGTACTTC
TRBV10-3	TRBJ2-5	NA	TRBD2	CAISAERGGQETQYF	TGTGCCATCAGTGCCGAGCGGGGGGGCCAAGAGACCCAGTACTTC
TRBV5-1	TRBJ2-1	many	NA	CASSLSPDSYNEQFF	TGCGCCAGCAGCCTGTCTCCGGACAGTTACAATGAGCAGTTCTTC
TRBV7-3	TRBJ2-3	NA	NA	CASSLNPSAPDTQYF	TGTGCCAGCAGCTTAAACCCCTCAGCGCCGGATACGCAGTATTTT
TRBV28	TRBJ2-5	NA	TRBD1	CASSSPGTGHETQYF	TGTGCCAGCAGTTCTCCCGGGACAGGGCACGAGACCCAGTACTTC
TRBV3-1	TRBJ1-2	few	NA	CASSQTGTSNYGYTF	TGTGCCAGCAGCCAGACCGGGACATCGAACTATGGCTACACCTTC
TRBV11-2	TRBJ1-4	NA	TRBD1	CASSDRQGTDEKLFF	TGTGCCAGCAGCGACCGACAGGGGACGGATGAAAAACTGTTTTTT
TRBV12-3/TRBV12-4	TRBJ2-3	many	NA	CASSPGTHSTDTQYF	TGTGCCAGCAGTCCCGGGACTCACAGCACAGATACGCAGTATTTT
TRBV4-3	TRBJ1-5	NA	NA	CASSQAGGSNQPQHF	TGCGCCAGCAGCCAAGCCGGGGGTAGCAATCAGCCCCAGCATTTT